Listed here are 2 T cell receptor beta chains from one sample, sequenced in a study of cytomegalovirus exposure and HLA in healthy donors. The primer mix had 60 Vbeta and 13 Jbeta primers. Data came from immunoSEQ multiplex PCR; TCRdb stores just in-frame clones and leaves some out. The data contain approximately 130,000 clones, 70% to 90% of them singletons. The sequenced sample consisted of PBMCs. The receptors were sampled from a man between 40 and 49 years old in good health and CMV-seronegative.

This clone was seen only once. V gene TRBV15 combines with J gene TRBJ1-5; 11 bases line up with TRBD1. V shed 1 base, J shed 0 bases, and the junction held 11 bases outside the gene matches. The germline CDR1 and CDR2 sequences are LNHNV and YYDKDF (reference sequence). This CDR3 is 20 amino acids long. The chain's CDR3 is CATSRVFQSDRGHSNQPQHF. In DNA, the CDR3 is TGTGCCACCAGCAGAGTGTTTCAGTCGGACAGGGGGCATAGCAATCAGCCCCAGCATTTT.

This chain uses TRBV5-4 with TRBJ2-7; D is perhaps TRBD1 (6 bases). Germline V gives CDR1 SGHNT, CDR2 YYREEE (reference sequence). CDR3 length: 17 residues. V lost 0 bases to trimming and J lost 3 bases, with 19 bases between them. CDR3 in DNA: TGTGCCAGCAGCTTGGAAGCGACAGGTGAAGGCATCTACGAGCAGTACTTC. It specifies CASSLEATGEGIYEQYF.